These 9 T cell receptor delta chains came from one sample sequenced in a study of γδ T cells in repeated Plasmodium falciparum infection (dated by TCRdb to about 2021). For bulk TCR repertoire analysis, Vgamma9/Vdelta2+ and Vdelta2-negative gammadelta T cell populations were isolated by flow sorting from peripheral blood mononuclear cells. Library method: multiplex PCR. Instrument used: Illumina MiSeq. In TCRdb, clones were called once more from the public reads by CATT, and rows of identical DNA were later combined. The sample records about 57,000 delta-chain clones, 1.5% to 2% of which are singletons. Of the sample, over 14% is held by the ten largest clones. What was sequenced was gamma-delta T cells from blood. Source of these receptors: a pool of human donors (malaria-infected and uninfected, not separated).

This clone appeared a few times. The TCRdb protein comes from a much larger clone and disagrees with this DNA's translation at residue 3, likely due to a read error; the protein given here is derived from the DNA. CDR3 nucleotide sequence: TGTGCCGGCAAGCTCTACACTCCTTCCCGGGGACTTATTTACACCGATAAACTCATCTTT. Translating gives CAGKLYTPSRGLIYTDKLIF. V gene TRDV2 combines with J gene TRDJ1; tentative D call: TRDD2 (6 bases). The J gene, not given by TCRdb, was assigned here from a germline match of the nucleotide sequence. This CDR3 has 20 residues. Trimming took off 9 bases at V and 0 bases at J, with 34 bases between the two ends. Germline lookup yields CDR1 GEAIGNYY and CDR2 EKD.

Of note for this clone: A far larger clone is one nucleotide away, so this likely arose from a read error. This CDR3 is also generated by other DNA sequences in the sample. V usage is TRDV1 and J usage is TRDJ1, with unresolved D. Trimming took off 3 bases at V and 1 base at J, with 24 bases between the two ends. Germline CDR1 is TSWWSYY and CDR2 is QGS. There are 19 residues in the CDR3. The chain's CDR3 is CALGDPGPPHPLCTDKLIF. CDR3 coding DNA: TGTGCTCTTGGGGATCCGGGACCCCCACACCCCCTCTGCACCGATAAACTCATCTTT.

On this clone itself: Since a far larger clone is one base different, this is likely a read error. Other DNA sequences in the sample encode the same CDR3. The V segment is TRDV2, and no J call was made; the table's TRDD3 call for D was not verified on the DNA. Per the germline V gene, CDR1 is GEAIGNYY and CDR2 is EKD. The CDR3 contains 21 residues. CDR3 DNA sequence: TGTGCCTGTGACACCCCTTATCAGGCCTTCAAGGGGGATTCTGACACCGATAAGCTCATCTTT. The encoded protein is CACDTPYQAFKGDSDTDKLIF.

There are a few counts of this clone. TCRdb has a much larger clone's protein, which differs at residue 10 from the translation of this DNA, likely because of a read error; what is shown is the protein translated from the DNA. The chain has TRDV2 and TRDJ1; TRDD3 matches 9 bases. Matching the DNA to germline supplied the J gene, which TCRdb does not give. Losses at the gene ends were 0 bases for V and 0 bases for J; bases not matched to a gene: 19. Per germline, CDR1 GEAIGNYY and CDR2 EKD. The CDR3 is made up of 21 amino acids. The CDR3 loop is CACDTVTGGHAERKDTDKLIF. CDR3 nucleotides: TGTGCCTGTGACACCGTTACTGGGGGACACGCCGAGCGGAAGGACACCGATAAACTCATCTTT.

This clone was seen a handful of times. The protein TCRdb gives is from a much larger clone and does not agree with this DNA's translation at residue 4, likely a read error; the protein shown here comes from the DNA. The genes are TRDV1 and TRDJ2; 11 nucleotides agree with TRDD3. Germline assignment: CDR1 TSWWSYY and CDR2 QGS. The CDR3 contains 21 residues. V trimming: 8 bases; J trimming: 6 bases; junction bases outside the gene matches: 26. This CDR3 reads CALRFSYLQDLGDTRAAQLFF. For the CDR3, the DNA is TGTGCTCTTAGGTTTTCCTACCTGCAAGACCTGGGGGATACTCGGGCAGCACAACTCTTCTTT.

At least ten counts were recorded for this clone. The same CDR3 arises from other DNA sequences in this sample as well. CDR3 coding DNA: TGTGCCTGTGACTCCTGTACTGGGGGCCCTACCGATAAACTCATCTTT. This sequence encodes CACDSCTGGPTDKLIF. V and J are TRDV2 and TRDJ1; TRDD3 matches 8 bases. The ends lost 3 bases at V and 2 bases at J; junction bases unmatched: 10. Germline V gene lookup returns CDR1 GEAIGNYY and CDR2 EKD. The CDR3 runs to 16 residues.

This clone appeared many times. This DNA translates differently at residue 7 from the TCRdb protein, which is that of a much larger clone; a read error is likely, and the protein shown is the DNA's own translation. The V call is TRDV1, the J call TRDJ1; 8 bases fit TRDD3. The J segment lost 0 bases and the V segment lost 7 bases, leaving 28 bases of the junction unmatched. The CDR3 is 22 amino acids. Germline V CDR1 and CDR2: TSWWSYY, QGS. The CDR3 is CALEAPLSHTGGRQLYTDKLIF. CDR3 DNA sequence: TGTGCTCTTGAGGCCCCGCTGTCCCATACTGGGGGCCGACAACTGTACACCGATAAACTCATCTTT.

On this clone itself: This DNA's translation and the protein TCRdb lists, from a much larger clone, do not match at residue 8, likely due to a read error; the protein shown is translated from the DNA. This rearrangement joins TRDV1 to TRDJ1; weak D call: TRDD2 (5 bases). Here the J gene was assigned by germline matching of the DNA, as TCRdb has none. Germline V lookup: CDR1 TSWWSYY, CDR2 QGS. The CDR3 runs to 14 residues. The CDR3 here is CALEIPWESGKLIF. The DNA of the CDR3 is TGTGCACTTGAGATTCCTTGGGAATCTGGTAAACTCATCTTT.

In its sample, this clone was seen a few times. The protein TCRdb lists belongs to a much larger clone and differs from this DNA's translation at residue 4, which points to a read error; the protein shown is made from the DNA. The chain uses TRDV1 and TRDJ2; 9 nucleotides align to TRDD3. Germline loops: CDR1 TSWWSYY, CDR2 QGS. The CDR3 covers 23 residues. The CDR3 region is CALRELLSTTPYWGTKMTAQLFF. Here the CDR3 DNA reads TGTGCTCTTAGGGAACTCCTATCCACCACTCCGTACTGGGGGACAAAAATGACAGCACAACTCTTCTTT.